One and the same sample provided the 32 T cell receptor beta chains below, sequenced in a study of PD-L1 blockade in urothelial cancer. Sequenced by immunoSEQ multiplex PCR; TCRdb stores in-frame clones only, minus some. The sample lists around 19,000 clones; around 81% were seen once. As for time point: peripheral blood 6 weeks after treatment start. Sequenced here: PBMCs, sampled around atezolizumab (anti-PD-L1) treatment. The source is a man in his fifties with urothelial cancer.

The rearrangement links TRBV15 to TRBJ2-1; a possible D gene is TRBD2 (6 bases). V lost 0 bases and J lost 2, with 14 bases in between. The CDR3 consists of 17 residues. CDR1 is LNHNV, CDR2 YYDKDF, per germline (reference sequence). The CDR3 coding sequence is TGTGCCACCAGCAGAGATCTTCCTAGCGAGACCTACAATGAGCAGTTCTTC. This gives the protein CATSRDLPSETYNEQFF. Drawing the rest from reference TRBV15 and TRBJ2-1, the complete variable domain is DAMVIQNPRYQVTQFGKPVTLSCSQTLNHNVMYWYQQKSSQAPKLLFHYYDKDFNNEADTPDNFQSRRPNTSFCFLDIRSPGLGDTAMYLCATSRDLPSETYNEQFFGPGTRLTVL.

This chain joins TRBV5-1 and TRBJ1-3; D is uncertain. The V end lost 5 bases, the J end lost 0 bases, and 12 bases lay between the germline ends. CDR3 length equals 15 residues. CDR1 and CDR2 from the germline V gene are SGHRS and YFSETQ. CDR3 bases: TGCGCCAGCAGGTTGAACATCGACTCTGGAAACACCATATATTTT. It yields the protein CASRLNIDSGNTIYF.

The chain uses TRBV29-1 and TRBJ2-2; D unresolved. The germline CDR1 and CDR2 sequences are SQVTM and ANQGSEA. Trimming removed 4 bases from V and 7 bases from J, with 10 bases in between. CDR3 size: 12 residues. As DNA, the CDR3 is TGCAGCGTTGGTACCCCGGGCGGGGAGCTGTTTTTT. Residues: CSVGTPGGELFF.

The chain joins TRBV29-1 to TRBJ1-2; D gene ambiguous. The germline V gene has CDR1 SQVTM and CDR2 ANQGSEA. The CDR3 loop spans 12 amino acids. V was shortened by 7 bases and J by 0 bases, with 9 bases between the two germline ends. In nucleotides, the CDR3 is TGCAGCGCCAAACTAACTAACTATGGCTACACCTTC. Protein: CSAKLTNYGYTF.

This clone was recorded only once. The chain uses TRBV18 and TRBJ2-3; TRBD2 matches 11 bases. The CDR3 covers 15 residues. CDR1 and CDR2 (germline): KGHSH, LQKENI. V lost 6 bases to trimming and J lost 4 bases; unmatched junction nucleotides: 6. Written as DNA, the CDR3 is TGTGCCAGCTCTCACGGACTAGCGGGCGCAGATACGCAGTATTTT. The encoded protein is CASSHGLAGADTQYF.

CDR3 bases: TGCAGCGTTGTCCTAGCGACCTACGAGCAGTACTTC. Amino acid sequence: CSVVLATYEQYF. The chain links TRBV29-1 to TRBJ2-7, with D tentatively TRBD2 (6 bases). The CDR3 extends over 12 amino acids. Germline V gene lookup returns CDR1 SQVTM and CDR2 ANQGSEA. Deletions cut 4 bases from V and 2 bases from J, with 9 bases between.

The chain carries TRBV4-2 and TRBJ1-2; D is unresolved. The germline V gene encodes CDR1 LGHNA and CDR2 YNFKEQ. The CDR3 consists of 13 residues. In DNA, the CDR3 is TGTGTTTCTAGCTGGGGTTTGAACTATGGCTACACCTTC. Its translation is CVSSWGLNYGYTF.

This chain's CDR3 is CAISTPDRGLNEQYF. The CDR3, as DNA: TGTGCCATCAGCACACCGGACAGGGGGTTGAACGAGCAGTACTTC. The chain joins TRBV10-3 to TRBJ2-7, with 10 bases aligning to TRBD1. With 6 bases clipped from V and 5 bases from J, the junction kept 10 bases outside the gene matches. The CDR3 contains 15 residues. The germline gives CDR1 ENHRY, CDR2 SYGVKD.

This clone was observed a single time. V usage is TRBV29-1 and J usage is TRBJ2-3; unclear D gene. V shed 1 base and J shed 4 bases, with 6 bases lying between them. CDR1 SQVTM and CDR2 ANQGSEA come from the germline V gene. This CDR3 contains 12 residues. The CDR3 DNA is TGCAGCGTTGAAGTGGGCGCAGATACGCAGTATTTT. The encoded protein is CSVEVGADTQYF.

The gene calls are TRBV30 and TRBJ2-4; D perhaps matches TRBD2 (6 bases). Germline assignment: CDR1 GTSNPN and CDR2 SVGIG (reference sequence). V lost 4 bases and J 0 bases, leaving 13 bases between the germline ends. The CDR3 length is 15 residues. The CDR3: CAWMRWRGAKNIQYF. The CDR3 DNA follows: TGTGCCTGGATGAGGTGGCGGGGAGCCAAAAACATTCAGTACTTC.

The chain joins TRBV5-1 to TRBJ2-3, with 10 bases that match TRBD2. J lost 4 bases, V lost 0 bases, and 5 bases had no gene match. The CDR3 is 16 residues long. Germline V gives CDR1 SGHRS, CDR2 YFSETQ. CDR3 sequence (DNA): TGCGCCAGCAGCTTGGCGCTAGCGGGAGCTTCAGATACGCAGTATTTT. Residues: CASSLALAGASDTQYF.

The rearrangement links TRBV19 to TRBJ2-6, with 7 bases identical to TRBD2. The germline CDR1 and CDR2 sequences are LNHDA and SQIVND (reference sequence). This CDR3 region has 16 residues. J gave up 2 bases and V 4 bases, and 5 bases lay outside the gene matches. CDR3 sequence (DNA): TGTGCCAGTAGTACCGGGGGAGGGACTGGGGCCAACGTCCTGACTTTC. As protein: CASSTGGGTGANVLTF.

The J gene is TRBJ2-1, the V gene TRBV5-1, with 12 bases lining up with TRBD2. CDR3 size: 17 residues. Trimming cost V 0 bases and J 5 bases; bases outside gene matches: 6. The germline V gene encodes CDR1 SGHRS and CDR2 YFSETQ. CDR3 coding DNA: TGCGCCAGCAGCTTGGGGGGGGCTAGCGGGAGGGACAATGAGCAGTTCTTC. It yields the protein CASSLGGASGRDNEQFF.

The gene calls are TRBV7-2 and TRBJ2-3; D gene ambiguous. Germline V gene lookup returns CDR1 SGHTA and CDR2 FQGNSA. V shed 5 bases and J shed 2 bases, with 5 bases lying between them. CDR3 size: 12 residues. The CDR3 bases are TGTGCCAGCAGCCCTTACACAGATACGCAGTATTTT. Translated: CASSPYTDTQYF.

J is TRBJ1-4 and V is TRBV28; D call uncertain. This CDR3 has 13 residues. Germline V gene sequence: CDR1 MDHEN, CDR2 SYDVKM. V lost 8 bases and J lost 5, with 12 bases in between. The CDR3 reads CASRYTSNEKLFF. CDR3 coding DNA: TGTGCCAGCCGTTATACTTCAAATGAAAAACTGTTTTTT.

The chain links TRBV5-1 to TRBJ1-4; TRBD1 matches at 7 bases. Germline V gene lookup returns CDR1 SGHRS and CDR2 YFSETQ. The V and J ends lost 0 bases and 4 bases, in that order; junction bases with no gene match: 0. The CDR3 sequence is 14 residues long. The CDR3 protein is CASSLGDSNEKLFF. The CDR3 DNA follows: TGCGCCAGCAGCTTGGGGGACAGTAATGAAAAACTGTTTTTT.

This chain connects TRBV7-9 to TRBJ1-1; tentative D call: TRBD1 (5 bases). Germline CDR1 is SEHNR and CDR2 is FQNEAQ (reference sequence). V lost 1 base, J lost 3 bases, and 9 bases lay in between. This CDR3 region has 14 residues. The CDR3 is CASSLGGADTEAFF. The DNA for the CDR3 is TGTGCCAGCAGCTTAGGGGGCGCAGACACTGAAGCTTTCTTT.

V and J are TRBV7-9 and TRBJ2-5; perhaps TRBD1 as D (6 bases). Trimming removed 6 bases from V and 5 bases from J, with 19 bases in between. The CDR3 has 15 residues. Germline assignment: CDR1 SEHNR and CDR2 FQNEAQ (reference sequence). The CDR3 DNA reads as TGTGCCAGCAGTCTACAGGGTAATATCATGGAGACCCAGTACTTC. Its translation: CASSLQGNIMETQYF.

This clone appeared once. V usage is TRBV5-5 and J usage is TRBJ2-1; TRBD2 matches at 12 bases. The CDR3 is made up of 17 amino acids. V dropped 4 bases and J dropped 7; count of bases not matched to a gene: 12. CDR1 is SGHKS and CDR2 is YYEKEE in the germline V gene (reference sequence). The CDR3 region has the DNA TGTGCCAGCAGCCCCCGATCGACTAGCGGGAGCCGAAATGAGCAGTTCTTC. Amino acid sequence: CASSPRSTSGSRNEQFF.

V usage is TRBV19 and J usage is TRBJ2-2; 9 positions match TRBD2. CDR3 length equals 15 residues. In germline, CDR1 is LNHDA, CDR2 SQIVND (reference sequence). J gave up 2 bases and V 5 bases, and 3 bases lay outside the gene matches. DNA for the CDR3: TGTGCCAGTAGTGGGACTAGCTCAAACACCGGGGAGCTGTTTTTT. Encoded protein: CASSGTSSNTGELFF.

This clone came up a few times. The rearrangement links TRBV5-1 to TRBJ2-7; a weak D match, TRBD1 (6 bases). Trimming pared 3 bases from V and 7 bases from J, leaving 17 bases between. The CDR3 totals 14 residues. Germline lookup yields CDR1 SGHRS and CDR2 YFSETQ. This CDR3 is CASSSLAGAGEQYF. The CDR3 nucleotides read TGCGCCAGCAGCTCCCTAGCAGGGGCTGGTGAGCAGTACTTC.

The rearrangement links TRBV9 to TRBJ2-3, with TRBD2 matching 10 bases. With 3 bases clipped from V and 2 bases from J, the junction kept 6 bases outside the gene matches. Germline assignment: CDR1 SGDLS and CDR2 YYNGEE. The CDR3 loop spans 16 amino acids. For the CDR3, the DNA is TGTGCCAGCAGCGAGACTAGCGGGCAGAACACAGATACGCAGTATTTT. It is translated as CASSETSGQNTDTQYF.

V gene TRBV28 combines with J gene TRBJ2-4, with TRBD2 matching over 14 bases. This CDR3 spans 16 amino acids. Germline V gene lookup returns CDR1 MDHEN and CDR2 SYDVKM. V was pared by 5 bases and J by 9 bases, with 9 bases of the junction left unmatched. DNA of the CDR3: TGTGCCAGCAGTAGCGGGACTAGCGGGGGAAGGGGCATTCAGTACTTC. It specifies CASSSGTSGGRGIQYF. The full variable domain, completed using reference TRBV28 and TRBJ2-4, is DVKVTQSSRYLVKRTGEKVFLECVQDMDHENMFWYRQDPGLGLRLIYFSYDVKMKEKGDIPEGYSVSREKKERFSLILESASTNQTSMYLCASSSGTSGGRGIQYFGAGTRLSVL.

The V and J genes are TRBV5-1 and TRBJ1-2, with 8 bases aligning to TRBD1. Looked up from germline, CDR1 is SGHRS and CDR2 is YFSETQ. V was pared by 0 bases and J by 6 bases, with 4 bases of the junction left unmatched. The length of the CDR3 is 14 residues. This chain's CDR3 is CASSLVPDRDGYTF. The CDR3, as DNA: TGCGCCAGCAGCTTGGTTCCGGACAGGGATGGCTACACCTTC.

The chain employs TRBV2 and TRBJ2-5; D is ambiguous. The CDR3 contains 13 residues. Germline CDR1 and CDR2: SNHLY and FYNNEI. V lost 5 bases and J 1 base, leaving 8 bases between the germline ends. CDR3: CASSRSLQETQYF. CDR3 bases: TGTGCCAGCAGTCGCAGTCTCCAAGAGACCCAGTACTTC.

The chain uses TRBV7-2 and TRBJ2-3, with D possibly TRBD1 on 6 matching bases. The CDR3 has 15 residues. V was trimmed by 4 bases and J by 0 bases, leaving 11 bases between them. Germline CDR1 reads SGHTA; CDR2 reads FQGNSA. For the CDR3, the DNA is TGTGCCAGCAGCTCCTGGACAGTTAGCACAGATACGCAGTATTTT. Its translation: CASSSWTVSTDTQYF.

This chain joins TRBV11-2 and TRBJ1-6; D may be TRBD1 (5 bases). There are 13 residues in the CDR3. V was pared by 5 bases and J by 12 bases, with 14 bases between. Germline V lookup: CDR1 SGHAT, CDR2 FQNNGV. Written as DNA, the CDR3 is TGTGCCAGCAGCCCAACAGGTTTGGGACCCCTCCACTTT. It is translated as CASSPTGLGPLHF.

This sequence joins TRBV6-4 and TRBJ2-2; 7 bases are a match to TRBD2. This CDR3 has 15 residues. Germline assignment: CDR1 MRHNA and CDR2 SNTAGT. The ends lost 5 bases at V and 5 bases at J; junction bases unmatched: 8. The DNA for the CDR3 is TGTGCCAGCAGTCCTAGCGGAGTAGGGACCGGGGAGCTGTTTTTT. As protein: CASSPSGVGTGELFF.

The chain links TRBV14 to TRBJ2-2, with TRBD1 identical over 7 bases. The CDR3 loop spans 16 amino acids. Trimming at V came to 2 bases and at J to 5 bases, leaving 8 bases not matched to a gene. CDR1 is SGHDN, CDR2 FVKESK, per germline. The CDR3 region has the DNA TGTGCCAGCAGCCAATCGCGACAGGGTAGGACCGGGGAGCTGTTTTTT. This encodes CASSQSRQGRTGELFF.

This clone was detected once. This chain connects TRBV6-5 to TRBJ1-3, with 7 bases lining up with TRBD1. V shed 7 bases, J shed 4 bases, and the junction held 7 bases outside the gene matches. CDR3 size: 14 residues. Germline CDR1 MNHEY, CDR2 SVGAGI. DNA of the CDR3: TGTGCCAGCACCCGGACAGGACAAGGAAACACCATATATTTT. Translated, it gives CASTRTGQGNTIYF.

This chain connects TRBV5-8 to TRBJ2-1; 9 bases align to TRBD1. Germline V gene lookup returns CDR1 SGHTS and CDR2 YDEGEE. V shed 4 bases and J 9 bases; nucleotides not matched to a gene: 14. The CDR3 spans 16 residues. CDR3 coding DNA: TGTGCCAGCAGCCCAATCCCCCGGGACAGGGTGGTTGAGCAGTTCTTC. Translated, it gives CASSPIPRDRVVEQFF.

The chain recombines TRBV7-3 with TRBJ2-3; no definite D call. With 0 bases removed from V and 3 bases from J, the gap between germline ends came to 7 bases. Germline values: CDR1 SGHTA, CDR2 FQGTGA. The CDR3 consists of 14 residues. CDR3 loop: CASSLTGSTDTQYF. The CDR3 DNA reads as TGTGCCAGCAGCTTAACGGGCAGTACAGATACGCAGTATTTT.